Presented here are 22 T cell receptor beta chains from one specimen sequenced in a study of blood T cell repertoires in COVID-19. The repertoire was sequenced with immunoSEQ multiplex PCR; TCRdb's copy has only in-frame clones and lacks some. The sample lists about 67,000 clones, around 87% occurring once. Material for sequencing was peripheral blood. These receptors were collected from a man aged 50 to 59 with active COVID-19.

The CDR3: CAIATSGSSYEQYF. The CDR3 DNA follows: TGTGCCATCGCTACTAGCGGGAGCTCCTACGAGCAGTACTTC. This chain joins TRBV10-3 and TRBJ2-7; TRBD2 agrees at 11 bases. V trimming: 8 bases; J trimming: 0 bases; junction bases outside the gene matches: 3. The CDR3 is 14 residues long. CDR1 ENHRY and CDR2 SYGVKD come from the germline V gene.

The gene calls are TRBV3-1 (or the pseudogene TRBV3-2) and TRBJ1-1; TRBD1 is a possible D gene (5 bases). This CDR3 is built from 14 residues. Germline loops: CDR1 LGHDT, CDR2 YNNKEL (reference sequence). Trimming took 1 base from V and 6 from J, leaving 12 bases between them. CDR3 loop: CASSQVGGRAEAFF. In nucleotides, the CDR3 is TGTGCCAGCAGCCAAGTCGGGGGGAGGGCTGAAGCTTTCTTT.

This sequence joins TRBV5-6 and TRBJ2-1, with 11 nucleotides matching TRBD2. The germline CDR1 and CDR2 sequences are SGHDT and YYEEEE. The CDR3 extends over 17 amino acids. V lost 1 base to trimming and J lost 7 bases; unmatched junction nucleotides: 10. CDR3 sequence reads: CASSLMVAGGLWNEQFF. Here the CDR3 DNA reads TGTGCCAGCAGCTTGATGGTAGCGGGAGGGCTTTGGAATGAGCAGTTCTTC.

The J gene is TRBJ1-6, the V gene TRBV7-8; 8 bases map to TRBD1. The CDR3 has 20 amino acids. V shed 5 bases, J shed 7 bases, and the junction held 22 bases outside the gene matches. From germline, CDR1 is SGHVS and CDR2 FQNEAQ. CDR3 sequence (DNA): TGTGCCAGCAGCCCAATCACAGGGGGAAGATCGTTGTTGGGGAATTCACCCCTCCACTTT. Its protein product is CASSPITGGRSLLGNSPLHF.

V usage is TRBV3-1 (or the pseudogene TRBV3-2) and J usage is TRBJ2-3; 9 bases map to TRBD2. The CDR3 length is 16 residues. Germline values: CDR1 LGHDT, CDR2 YNNKEL (reference sequence). V was pared by 0 bases and J by 4 bases, with 5 bases of the junction left unmatched. The CDR3 bases are TGTGCCAGCAGCCAAGATTGGGCGGGAGGGGCAGATACGCAGTATTTT. Translating it yields CASSQDWAGGADTQYF.

This clone was counted only a few times. CDR3 sequence: CASSQDSVGRGYTF. CDR3 nucleotide sequence: TGCGCCAGCAGCCAAGATTCCGTGGGCCGGGGCTACACCTTC. The chain joins TRBV4-1 to TRBJ1-2; D is uncertain. Per the germline V gene, CDR1 is MGHRA and CDR2 is YSYEKL. V lost 0 bases and J 8 bases, leaving 13 bases between the germline ends. This CDR3 is 14 amino acids long.

V usage is TRBV3-1 (or the pseudogene TRBV3-2) and J usage is TRBJ2-5; TRBD2 agrees at 8 bases. This CDR3 comprises 16 residues. Germline V lookup: CDR1 LGHDT, CDR2 YNNKEL (reference sequence). J gave up 0 bases and V 5 bases, and 8 bases lay outside the gene matches. Here the CDR3 reads CASSNRRGGHQETQYF. As DNA, the CDR3 is TGTGCCAGCAGCAACCGACGGGGGGGTCACCAAGAGACCCAGTACTTC.

The rearrangement joins TRBV9 to TRBJ2-1, with a tentative D call TRBD2 (6 bases). V was shortened by 4 bases and J by 3 bases, with 14 bases between the two germline ends. CDR1 and CDR2 (germline): SGDLS, YYNGEE. The CDR3 has 15 residues. DNA of the CDR3: TGTGCCAGCAGCCCAGGCGGCGGGATCTACAATGAGCAGTTCTTC. Encoded protein: CASSPGGGIYNEQFF.

This rearrangement joins TRBV5-1 to TRBJ2-3; 7 bases line up with TRBD2. V trimming: 6 bases; J trimming: 3 bases; junction bases outside the gene matches: 10. CDR3 length: 15 residues. Looked up from germline, CDR1 is SGHRS and CDR2 is YFSETQ. CDR3: CASNQDGGRTDTQYF. For the CDR3, the DNA is TGCGCCAGCAACCAAGACGGCGGGAGAACAGATACGCAGTATTTT.

V is TRBV12-3 or TRBV12-4 and J is TRBJ1-1; maybe TRBD1 (6 bases). Trimming cost V 4 bases and J 8 bases, with 14 bases left between them. This CDR3 has 13 residues. The CDR3 bases are TGTGCCAGCAGTTCACCAGGGGAAGAAGAAGCTTTCTTT. This codes for CASSSPGEEEAFF.

V and J are TRBV6-5 and TRBJ1-2; 9 positions match TRBD1. The CDR3 spans 14 residues. Germline V gene data show CDR1 as MNHEY and CDR2 as SVGAGI. V lost 7 bases, J lost 8 bases, and 11 bases stayed unmatched. Here the CDR3 DNA reads TGTGCCAGCATGCCACAGGGGGCCGTTAGAGGCTACACCTTC. This translates into CASMPQGAVRGYTF.

This clone was seen more than once but under ten times. This rearrangement joins TRBV7-3 to TRBJ2-1; TRBD1 is a possible D gene (6 bases). Germline V CDR1 and CDR2: SGHTA, FQGTGA. Trimming cost V 5 bases and J 0 bases, with 8 bases left between them. CDR3 length: 14 residues. CDR3 bases: TGTGCCAGCAGCGCGGACAGCTCCTACAATGAGCAGTTCTTC. Encoded protein: CASSADSSYNEQFF.

V usage is TRBV6-2 or TRBV6-3 and J usage is TRBJ2-7; TRBD2 matches at 13 bases. The CDR3 has 16 residues. Germline assignment: CDR1 MNHEY and CDR2 SVGEGT. V lost 4 bases, J lost 1 base, and 4 bases stayed unmatched. Written as DNA, the CDR3 is TGTGCCAGCAGTTGGGCGACTAGCGGGAGGTCCTACGAGCAGTACTTC. Translating it yields CASSWATSGRSYEQYF.

The rearrangement links TRBV4-1 to TRBJ2-1, with D unresolved. V was trimmed by 1 base and J by 0 bases, leaving 7 bases between them. The CDR3 is 15 amino acids. Germline loops: CDR1 MGHRA, CDR2 YSYEKL. In DNA form, the CDR3 reads TGCGCCAGCAGCCAAGGGCGGTACTCCTACAATGAGCAGTTCTTC. Its protein product is CASSQGRYSYNEQFF.

The rearrangement uses TRBV5-1 and TRBJ2-1; 8 positions match TRBD2. The CDR3 sequence is 15 residues long. The germline CDR1 and CDR2 sequences are SGHRS and YFSETQ. V was clipped by 5 bases and J by 1 base; unmatched bases: 5. As DNA, the CDR3 is TGCGCCAGCAGGGTACTAGCGGTTTCCTACAATGAGCAGTTCTTC. This codes for CASRVLAVSYNEQFF. The complete variable domain, with remaining parts taken from reference TRBV5-1 and TRBJ2-1, reads KAGVTQTPRYLIKTRGQQVTLSCSPISGHRSVSWYQQTPGQGLQFLFEYFSETQRNKGNFPGRFSGRQFSNSRSEMNVSTLELGDSALYLCASRVLAVSYNEQFFGPGTRLTVL.

The genes are TRBV7-9 and TRBJ1-6; possibly TRBD1 for D (6 bases). V dropped 5 bases and J dropped 5 bases, with 10 bases sitting between them. Germline V gene sequence: CDR1 SEHNR, CDR2 FQNEAQ (reference sequence). CDR3 length: 14 amino acids. The CDR3 DNA reads as TGTGCCAGCAGCGGACAGACAGATAATTCACCCCTCCACTTT. This codes for CASSGQTDNSPLHF.

V gene TRBV30 combines with J gene TRBJ1-2; no clear D. Per the germline V gene, CDR1 is GTSNPN and CDR2 is SVGIG (reference sequence). V was clipped by 0 bases and J by 2 bases, with 10 bases between them. This CDR3 spans 14 amino acids. The CDR3, as DNA: TGTGCCTGGAGTGTACTGCCAGGCAACTATGGCTACACCTTC. This codes for CAWSVLPGNYGYTF. The full variable domain, completed using reference TRBV30 and TRBJ1-2, is SQTIHQWPATLVQPVGSPLSLECTVEGTSNPNLYWYRQAAGRGLQLLFYSVGIGQISSEVPQNLSASRPQDRQFILSSKKLLLSDSGFYLCAWSVLPGNYGYTFGSGTRLTVV.

The V gene is TRBV19, the J gene TRBJ1-1, with D possibly being TRBD1 (5 bases). Germline V lookup: CDR1 LNHDA, CDR2 SQIVND (reference sequence). This CDR3 region has 12 residues. V was pared by 6 bases and J by 7 bases, with 12 bases between. CDR3: CASRGTGVEAFF. CDR3 in DNA: TGTGCCAGTAGGGGCACAGGTGTTGAAGCTTTCTTT. The entire variable domain, with the rest obtained from reference TRBV19 and TRBJ1-1, is as follows: DGGITQSPKYLFRKEGQNVTLSCEQNLNHDAMYWYRQDPGQGLRLIYYSQIVNDFQKGDIAEGYSVSREKKESFPLTVTSAQKNPTAFYLCASRGTGVEAFFGQGTRLTVV.

V is TRBV4-1 and J is TRBJ2-1; 11 nucleotides agree with TRBD2. Germline V lookup: CDR1 MGHRA, CDR2 YSYEKL. J lost 0 bases, V lost 4 bases, and 5 bases had no gene match. The CDR3 length is 17 residues. For the CDR3, the DNA is TGCGCCAGCAGCCCGGGACTAGCGGTTAGCTCCTACAATGAGCAGTTCTTC. This codes for CASSPGLAVSSYNEQFF.

This chain connects TRBV5-6 to TRBJ2-7; the D gene is possibly TRBD1 (6 bases). V was cut by 2 bases and J by 6 bases, with 15 bases left in between. Germline V CDR1 and CDR2: SGHDT, YYEEEE. The CDR3 is made up of 14 amino acids. In nucleotides, the CDR3 is TGTGCCAGCAGCTTAGTTGGGACATCGGGCGAGCAGTACTTC. Its translation is CASSLVGTSGEQYF. Full variable domain (outside the CDR3, taken from reference TRBV5-6 and TRBJ2-7): DAGVTQSPTHLIKTRGQQVTLRCSPKSGHDTVSWYQQALGQGPQFIFQYYEEEERQRGNFPDRFSGHQFPNYSSELNVNALLLGDSALYLCASSLVGTSGEQYFGPGTRLTVT.

The chain employs TRBV6-5 and TRBJ1-2, with unresolved D. The V gene's germline CDR1 is MNHEY and CDR2 SVGAGI. V dropped 0 bases and J dropped 1 base, with 9 bases sitting between them. This CDR3 is 15 amino acids long. The CDR3 here is CASSYSQAINYGYTF. In DNA, the CDR3 is TGTGCCAGCAGTTACTCCCAGGCGATTAACTATGGCTACACCTTC.

J is TRBJ1-2 and V is TRBV6-1; TRBD1 might be the D (6 bases). The CDR3 consists of 15 residues. Looked up from germline, CDR1 is MNHNS and CDR2 is SASEGT. Trimming removed 1 base at V and 7 bases at J, with 16 bases between. In nucleotides, the CDR3 is TGTGCCAGCAGTGAAGAATTGGGCAGGGGCAGTGGCTACACCTTC. Protein: CASSEELGRGSGYTF.